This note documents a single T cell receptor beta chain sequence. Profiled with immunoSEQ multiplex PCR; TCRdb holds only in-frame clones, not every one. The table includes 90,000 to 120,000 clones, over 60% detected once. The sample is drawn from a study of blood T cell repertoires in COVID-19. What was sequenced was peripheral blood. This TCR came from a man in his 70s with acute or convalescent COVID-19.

The CDR3 is CASGPGQRFEKLFF. CDR3 coding DNA: TGTGCCAGCGGACCGGGACAGCGGTTTGAAAAACTGTTTTTT. The chain carries TRBV7-2 and TRBJ1-4; 7 nucleotides line up with TRBD1. V was clipped by 8 bases and J by 7 bases; unmatched bases: 10. Germline V gene sequence: CDR1 SGHTA, CDR2 FQGNSA. The CDR3 loop spans 14 amino acids.